The rows below give T cell receptor beta chains drawn from one sample of a study of cytomegalovirus exposure and HLA in healthy donors. Data came from immunoSEQ multiplex PCR; TCRdb stores just in-frame clones and leaves some out. Here the sample table reports approximately 150,000 clones. Input material: PBMCs. These receptors were collected from a woman aged 40 to 50 in good health and CMV-seronegative. CDR3s include the opening cysteine and the closing phenylalanine or tryptophan. Fields, in order: J gene, D gene, V gene, CDR3 DNA, CDR3 protein. The D gene is left open where the match is weak.

TRBJ1-2	NA	TRBV4-3	TGCGCCAGCAGGGATAAAGGGACAAATGGCTACACCTTC	CASRDKGTNGYTF
TRBJ1-2	TRBD1	TRBV5-8	TGTGCCAGCAGCCATTGGACAGGGGGCTCGGAAGGCTACACCTTC	CASSHWTGGSEGYTF
TRBJ2-1	TRBD2	TRBV4-3	TGCGCCAGCAGCCAAGAAAGCGGGGGGGCGAATGAGCAGTTCTTC	CASSQESGGANEQFF
TRBJ1-1	TRBD1	TRBV6-1	TGTGCCAGCAGTCGGACAGGGGGGTACACTGAAGCTTTCTTT	CASSRTGGYTEAFF
TRBJ1-1	NA	TRBV19	TGTGCCAGTAGTATAGAACAGGGGAACACTGAAGCTTTCTTT	CASSIEQGNTEAFF
TRBJ1-2	TRBD1	TRBV19	TGTGCCAGTATCCTCACAGGGGAGAGTTGGTATGGCTACACCTTC	CASILTGESWYGYTF
TRBJ2-3	NA	TRBV6-1	TGTGCCAGCAGTTTTCCCGGGACTCCCGCAGATACGCAGTATTTT	CASSFPGTPADTQYF
TRBJ2-2	TRBD1	TRBV27	TGTGCCAGCAGTAGGGACAGAGGGGACACCGGGGAGCTGTTTTTT	CASSRDRGDTGELFF
TRBJ1-2	TRBD1	TRBV7-2	TGTGCCAGCAGCTCCCGGGACAGGACAAACTATGGCTACACCTTC	CASSSRDRTNYGYTF
TRBJ1-2	NA	TRBV4-3	TGCGCCAGCAGCCAGACTCCCGGGGTTTACTATGGCTACACCTTC	CASSQTPGVYYGYTF
TRBJ1-5	TRBD1	TRBV27	TGTGCCAGCAGGACAGGGGTTTTGCCCCAGCATTTT	CASRTGVLPQHF
TRBJ2-5	TRBD2	TRBV10-2	TGCGCCAGCAGTGAAATAGCGGGGGGTGGAGAGACCCAGTACTTC	CASSEIAGGGETQYF
TRBJ2-3	TRBD1	TRBV7-9	TGTGCCAGCAGCCCCCAGGGGGCAGATACGCAGTATTTT	CASSPQGADTQYF
TRBJ2-5	TRBD2	TRBV6-6	TGTGCCAGCAGTTTCACGGGGGGTGGTGGAGAGACCCAGTACTTC	CASSFTGGGGETQYF
TRBJ1-2	NA	TRBV5-1	TGCGCCAGCACCAGCGGGATGGAACATGGCTACACCTTC	CASTSGMEHGYTF
TRBJ2-7	TRBD2	TRBV7-8	TGTGCCAGCAGCTGGTTAGCGGGGGGGCGAGAGCAGTACTTC	CASSWLAGGREQYF
TRBJ1-2	NA	TRBV7-3	TGTGCCAGCAGCTTAACAGGAGGATTGGACGGCTACACCTTC	CASSLTGGLDGYTF
TRBJ2-1	NA	TRBV5-6	TGTGCCAGCAGTCTGATGACAGGTTACAATGAGCAGTTCTTC	CASSLMTGYNEQFF
TRBJ1-1	TRBD1	TRBV11-3	TGTGCCAGCAGCTTAGGGACAGGGTGGGATGCTGAAGCTTTCTTT	CASSLGTGWDAEAFF
TRBJ1-1	NA	TRBV7-2	TGTGCCAGCAGCTTAGCAGGTAGCGCTGAAGCTTTCTTT	CASSLAGSAEAFF
TRBJ1-1	NA	TRBV5-1	TGCGCCAGCAGCTTGGTTAGAATGAACACTGAAGCTTTCTTT	CASSLVRMNTEAFF
TRBJ1-1	NA	TRBV4-2	TGTGCCAGCAGCCTGAGCACTGAAGCTTTCTTT	CASSLSTEAFF
TRBJ2-5	NA	TRBV19	TGTGCCAGTAGCAAAACGGGGGACAGACAAGAGACCCAGTACTTC	CASSKTGDRQETQYF
TRBJ1-1	NA	TRBV28	TGTGCATTAAAGGGGTCGGCCACTGAAGCTTTCTTT	CALKGSATEAFF
TRBJ1-2	NA	TRBV19	TGTGCCAGTAGTCCCACGGGAGGGGCCGTTTATGGCTACACCTTC	CASSPTGGAVYGYTF
TRBJ2-2	TRBD1	TRBV18	TGTGCCAGCTCACCCGGGACAGGAACCGGGGAGCTGTTTTTT	CASSPGTGTGELFF
TRBJ1-2	TRBD1	TRBV7-2	TGTGCCAGCAGCTTAACCAGGGGGCTGTATGGCTACACCTTC	CASSLTRGLYGYTF
TRBJ1-5	NA	TRBV6-1	TGTGCCAGCAGTGAAAAGGGGTTCCCCAATCAGCCCCAGCATTTT	CASSEKGFPNQPQHF
TRBJ1-1	NA	TRBV7-9	TGTGCCAGCAGCTTGGTAGGGGAAACTGAAGCTTTCTTT	CASSLVGETEAFF
TRBJ1-4	NA	TRBV10-3	TGTGCCATCAGGGCGGCCAGGGAAGATGAAAAACTGTTTTTT	CAIRAAREDEKLFF
TRBJ2-1	TRBD2	TRBV18	TGTGCCAGCTCACCTTACCCGAGCGGGGGGGCCGGCAATGAGCAGTTCTTC	CASSPYPSGGAGNEQFF
TRBJ1-1	NA	TRBV5-1	TGCGCCAGCAGCTTACTCAGGGATGAAGCTTTCTTT	CASSLLRDEAFF
TRBJ1-2	TRBD1	TRBV9	TGTGCCAGCAGCGTAGCGGACAGGGACTATGGCTACACCTTC	CASSVADRDYGYTF
TRBJ2-7	NA	TRBV7-6	TGTGCCAGCAGCGCCAGCTCCTACGAGCAGTACTTC	CASSASSYEQYF
TRBJ2-2	NA	TRBV7-6	TGTGCCAGCAACCCACAGGGGAACACCGGGGAGCTGTTTTTT	CASNPQGNTGELFF
TRBJ2-5	TRBD1	TRBV7-3	TGTGCCAGCAGCGTACTAGGGGGCGAGACCCAGTACTTC	CASSVLGGETQYF
TRBJ1-6	TRBD1	TRBV28	TGTGCCAGCAATCAGGGGGGACTCCATTCACCCCTCCACTTT	CASNQGGLHSPLHF
TRBJ1-5	NA	TRBV19	TGTGCCAGTAACCCCTTTGGTGAAATCGGTCAGCCCCAGCATTTT	CASNPFGEIGQPQHF
TRBJ1-1	NA	TRBV19	TGTGCCAGTAGTATAGCGGGGGGAAAGGACACTGAAGCTTTCTTT	CASSIAGGKDTEAFF
TRBJ1-1	NA	TRBV5-1	TGCGCCAGCAGCCCGACAGGGAACACTGAAGCTTTCTTT	CASSPTGNTEAFF
TRBJ2-3	TRBD2	TRBV7-3	TGTGCCAGCAGCTCCACCCGGGGGGGATCAGATACGCAGTATTTT	CASSSTRGGSDTQYF
TRBJ2-1	TRBD2	TRBV6-1	TGTGCCAGCAGTGAGGTCGGGGGGTTCTACAATGAGCAGTTCTTC	CASSEVGGFYNEQFF
TRBJ2-7	TRBD2	TRBV19	TGTGCCAGTAGTATCCTAGCGGGGGAGAGCTCCTACGAGCAGTACTTC	CASSILAGESSYEQYF
TRBJ2-3	TRBD2	TRBV10-3	TGTGCCATCAGTGGTCAGCGGGGGGCCCTCGGGGCAGATACGCAGTATTTT	CAISGQRGALGADTQYF
TRBJ1-1	TRBD1	TRBV5-1	TGCGCCAGCAGCCCAGGGACAGGGCGTGGGATGAACACTGAAGCTTTCTTT	CASSPGTGRGMNTEAFF
TRBJ1-2	NA	TRBV4-2	TGTGCCAGCAGCCAAGGCCCGCTAACCTATGGCTACACCTTC	CASSQGPLTYGYTF
TRBJ1-1	TRBD1	TRBV4-3	TGCGCCAGCAGCCGACAGGGCGGAGGGGACACTGAAGCTTTCTTT	CASSRQGGGDTEAFF
TRBJ2-1	TRBD2	TRBV19	TGTGCCAGTAGTATAGGGCTAGCGGGAAGGCATAGCTCCTACAATGAGCAGTTCTTC	CASSIGLAGRHSSYNEQFF
TRBJ2-7	TRBD2	TRBV6-5	TGTGCCAGCAGTTACTCCGCGCGGGGGGCCTACGAGCAGTACTTC	CASSYSARGAYEQYF
TRBJ1-2	NA	TRBV9	TGTGCCAGCAGCGTAGAACCGGATGGCTACACCTTC	CASSVEPDGYTF
TRBJ2-3	TRBD1	TRBV7-9	TGTGCCAGCAGACCGTTGGTGGGACAGGGGACGGCAGATACGCAGTATTTT	CASRPLVGQGTADTQYF
TRBJ1-2	NA	TRBV7-3	TGTGCCAGCAGCGGCAGGGAAGGAGATGGCTACACCTTC	CASSGREGDGYTF
TRBJ1-1	TRBD1	TRBV28	TGTGCCAGCAGTTTCCGGGACAGGGGAGTGGCTGAAGCTTTCTTT	CASSFRDRGVAEAFF
TRBJ2-3	TRBD1	TRBV29-1	TGCAGCGTAGAACAGGGGGCCGGCACAGATACGCAGTATTTT	CSVEQGAGTDTQYF
TRBJ2-4	NA	TRBV10-1	TGCGCCAGCAGTGAGCCCCCTCCGCGGTTAGCCAAAAACATTCAGTACTTC	CASSEPPPRLAKNIQYF
TRBJ1-1	NA	TRBV7-2	TGTGCCAGCAGCTGGACCGGGACAAGGGGGAACACTGAAGCTTTCTTT	CASSWTGTRGNTEAFF
TRBJ1-1	NA	TRBV11-1	TGTGCCAGCAGCCCTAGCCGGTGGGACACTGAAGCTTTCTTT	CASSPSRWDTEAFF
TRBJ1-1	TRBD1	TRBV13	TGTGCCAGCATGGATGCAGGGGGAGAGGACACTGAAGCTTTCTTT	CASMDAGGEDTEAFF
TRBJ1-4	NA	TRBV2	TGTGCCAGCAGTTTTCTGGTGGGGGCCAGTGCAACTAATGAAAAACTGTTTTTT	CASSFLVGASATNEKLFF
TRBJ2-3	TRBD2	TRBV11-1	TGTGCCAGCAGCACGGGACTAGCTGCCGCAGATACGCAGTATTTT	CASSTGLAAADTQYF